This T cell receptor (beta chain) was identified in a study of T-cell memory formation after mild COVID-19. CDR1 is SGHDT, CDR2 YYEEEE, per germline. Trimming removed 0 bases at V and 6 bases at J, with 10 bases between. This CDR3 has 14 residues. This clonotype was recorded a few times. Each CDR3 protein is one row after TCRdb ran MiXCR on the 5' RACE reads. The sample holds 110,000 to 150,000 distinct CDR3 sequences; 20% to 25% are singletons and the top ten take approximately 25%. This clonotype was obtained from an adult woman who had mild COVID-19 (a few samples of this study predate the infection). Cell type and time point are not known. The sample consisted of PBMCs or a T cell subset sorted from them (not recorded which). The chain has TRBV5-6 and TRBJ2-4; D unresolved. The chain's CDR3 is CASSLEGAANIQYF. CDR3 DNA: TGTGCCAGCAGCTTGGAGGGTGCGGCAAACATTCAGTACTTC. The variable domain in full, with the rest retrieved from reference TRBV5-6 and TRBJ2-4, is DAGVTQSPTHLIKTRGQQVTLRCSPKSGHDTVSWYQQALGQGPQFIFQYYEEEERQRGNFPDRFSGHQFPNYSSELNVNALLLGDSALYLCASSLEGAANIQYFGAGTRLSVL.